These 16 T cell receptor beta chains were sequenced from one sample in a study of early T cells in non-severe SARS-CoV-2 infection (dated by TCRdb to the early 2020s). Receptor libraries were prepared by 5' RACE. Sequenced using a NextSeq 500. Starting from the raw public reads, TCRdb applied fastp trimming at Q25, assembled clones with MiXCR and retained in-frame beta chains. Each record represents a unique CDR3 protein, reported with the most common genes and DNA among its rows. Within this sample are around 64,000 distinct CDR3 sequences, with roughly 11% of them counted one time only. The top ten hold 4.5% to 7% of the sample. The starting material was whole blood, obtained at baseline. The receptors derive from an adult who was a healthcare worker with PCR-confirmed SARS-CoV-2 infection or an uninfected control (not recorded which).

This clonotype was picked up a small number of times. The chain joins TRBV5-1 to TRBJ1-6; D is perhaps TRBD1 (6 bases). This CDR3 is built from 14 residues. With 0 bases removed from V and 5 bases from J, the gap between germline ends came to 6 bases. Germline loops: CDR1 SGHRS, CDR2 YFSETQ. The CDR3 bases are TGCGCCAGCAGCTTGGGACAGGATAATTCACCCCTCCACTTT. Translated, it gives CASSLGQDNSPLHF.

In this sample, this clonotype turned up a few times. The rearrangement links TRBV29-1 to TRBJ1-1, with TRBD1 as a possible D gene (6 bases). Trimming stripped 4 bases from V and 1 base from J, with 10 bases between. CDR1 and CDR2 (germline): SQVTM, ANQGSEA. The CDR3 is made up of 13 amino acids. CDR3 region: CSVGSGQNTEAFF. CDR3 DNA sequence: TGCAGCGTTGGATCGGGACAGAACACTGAAGCTTTCTTT.

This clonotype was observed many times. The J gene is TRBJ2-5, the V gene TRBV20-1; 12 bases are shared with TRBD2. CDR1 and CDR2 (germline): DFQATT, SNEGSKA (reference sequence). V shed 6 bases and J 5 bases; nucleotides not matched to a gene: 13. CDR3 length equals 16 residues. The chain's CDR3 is CSAHASSGGAFETQYF. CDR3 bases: TGCAGTGCCCACGCGTCTAGCGGGGGGGCCTTTGAGACCCAGTACTTC.

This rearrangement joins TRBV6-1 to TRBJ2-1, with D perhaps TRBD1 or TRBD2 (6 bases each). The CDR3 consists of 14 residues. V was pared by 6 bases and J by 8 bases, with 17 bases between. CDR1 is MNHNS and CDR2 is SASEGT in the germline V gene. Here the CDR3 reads CASRVTGLFDEQFF. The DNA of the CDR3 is TGTGCCAGCAGAGTGACAGGACTATTCGATGAGCAGTTCTTC.

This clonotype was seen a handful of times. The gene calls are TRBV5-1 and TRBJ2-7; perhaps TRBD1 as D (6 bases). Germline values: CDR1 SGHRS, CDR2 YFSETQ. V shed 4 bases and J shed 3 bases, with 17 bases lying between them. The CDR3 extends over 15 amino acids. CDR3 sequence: CASSPPDSLHYEQYF. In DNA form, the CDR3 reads TGCGCCAGCAGCCCACCGGACAGCCTCCACTACGAGCAGTACTTC.

The CDR3 DNA reads TGCAGCGTTGAGGAGCAGGCTGGGAATACGCAGTATTTT. Its translation is CSVEEQAGNTQYF. The V and J genes are TRBV29-1 and TRBJ2-3; D is uncertain. Per germline, CDR1 SQVTM and CDR2 ANQGSEA. This CDR3 spans 13 amino acids. The V end was cut by 3 bases, the J end by 7 bases, with 14 bases between.

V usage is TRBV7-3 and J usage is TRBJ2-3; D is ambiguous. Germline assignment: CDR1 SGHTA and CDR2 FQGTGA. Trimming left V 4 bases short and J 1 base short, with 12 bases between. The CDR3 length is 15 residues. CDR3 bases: TGTGCCAGCAGCTCCTGGTCCCGGGGCACAGATACGCAGTATTTT. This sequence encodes CASSSWSRGTDTQYF. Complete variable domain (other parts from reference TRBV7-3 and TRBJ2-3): GAGVSQTPSNKVTEKGKYVELRCDPISGHTALYWYRQSLGQGPEFLIYFQGTGAADDSGLPNDRFFAVRPEGSVSTLKIQRTERGDSAVYLCASSSWSRGTDTQYFGPGTRLTVL.

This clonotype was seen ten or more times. This chain's CDR3 is CASSYSYQGSNTIYF. The CDR3 region has the DNA TGTGCCAGCAGTTACAGTTACCAGGGTAGCAACACCATATATTTT. The V and J genes are TRBV6-5 and TRBJ1-3, with a possible D match to TRBD1 (5 bases). CDR1 and CDR2 from the germline V gene are MNHEY and SVGAGI. Deletions cut 2 bases from V and 7 bases from J, with 15 bases between. CDR3 length: 15 amino acids.

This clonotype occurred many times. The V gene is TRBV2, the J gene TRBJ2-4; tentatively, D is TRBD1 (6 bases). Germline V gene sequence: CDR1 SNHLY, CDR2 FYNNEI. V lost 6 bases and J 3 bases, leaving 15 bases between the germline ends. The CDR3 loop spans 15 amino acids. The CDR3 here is CASRGAPGHKNIQYF. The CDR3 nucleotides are TGTGCCAGCAGGGGGGCTCCGGGACACAAAAACATTCAGTACTTC.

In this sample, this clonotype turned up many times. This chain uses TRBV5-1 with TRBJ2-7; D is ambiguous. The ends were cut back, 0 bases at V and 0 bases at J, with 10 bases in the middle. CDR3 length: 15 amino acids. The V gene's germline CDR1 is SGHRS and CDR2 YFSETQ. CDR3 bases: TGCGCCAGCAGCTTGGTACGGGCCCTCTCCTACGAGCAGTACTTC. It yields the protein CASSLVRALSYEQYF. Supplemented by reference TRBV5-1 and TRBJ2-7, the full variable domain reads KAGVTQTPRYLIKTRGQQVTLSCSPISGHRSVSWYQQTPGQGLQFLFEYFSETQRNKGNFPGRFSGRQFSNSRSEMNVSTLELGDSALYLCASSLVRALSYEQYFGPGTRLTVT.

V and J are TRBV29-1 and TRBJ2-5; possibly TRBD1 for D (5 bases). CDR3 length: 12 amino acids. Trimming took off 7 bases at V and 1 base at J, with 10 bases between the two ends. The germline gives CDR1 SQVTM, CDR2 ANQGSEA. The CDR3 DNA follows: TGCAGCGACAATAGGGGCCAAGAGACCCAGTACTTC. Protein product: CSDNRGQETQYF.

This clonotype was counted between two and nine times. In DNA, the CDR3 is TGTGCCAGCAGCTTACGATCGGGACAGGCTATGAACACTGAAGCTTTCTTT. The encoded protein is CASSLRSGQAMNTEAFF. The rearrangement uses TRBV7-9 and TRBJ1-1; 8 nucleotides match TRBD1. With 2 bases clipped from V and 0 bases from J, the junction kept 8 bases outside the gene matches. The CDR3 sequence is 17 residues long. Germline V gene lookup returns CDR1 SEHNR and CDR2 FQNEAQ (reference sequence).

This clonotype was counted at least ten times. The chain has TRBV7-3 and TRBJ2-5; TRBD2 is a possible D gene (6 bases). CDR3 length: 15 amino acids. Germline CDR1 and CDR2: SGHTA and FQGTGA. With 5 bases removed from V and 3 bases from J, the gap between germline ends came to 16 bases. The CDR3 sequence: CASSAEGLPKETQYF. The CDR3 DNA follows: TGTGCCAGCAGCGCGGAGGGACTCCCGAAAGAGACCCAGTACTTC.

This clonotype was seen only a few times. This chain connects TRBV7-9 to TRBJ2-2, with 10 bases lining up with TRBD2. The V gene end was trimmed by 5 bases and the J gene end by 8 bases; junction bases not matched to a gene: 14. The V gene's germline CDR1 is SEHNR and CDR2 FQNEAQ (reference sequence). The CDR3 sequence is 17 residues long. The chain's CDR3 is CASSPGHLAGAIGELFF. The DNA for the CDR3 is TGTGCCAGCAGCCCAGGTCACCTAGCGGGAGCAATTGGGGAGCTGTTTTTT.

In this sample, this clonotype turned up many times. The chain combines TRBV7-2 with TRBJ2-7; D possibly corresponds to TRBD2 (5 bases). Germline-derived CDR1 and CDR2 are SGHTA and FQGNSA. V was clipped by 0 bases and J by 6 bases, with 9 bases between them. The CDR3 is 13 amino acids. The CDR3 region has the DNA TGTGCCAGCAGCTTAGCGACTAATCCCGAGCAGTACTTC. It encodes CASSLATNPEQYF. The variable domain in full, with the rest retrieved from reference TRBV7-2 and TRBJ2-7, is GAGVSQSPSNKVTEKGKDVELRCDPISGHTALYWYRQSLGQGLEFLIYFQGNSAPDKSGLPSDRFSAERTGGSVSTLTIQRTQQEDSAVYLCASSLATNPEQYFGPGTRLTVT.

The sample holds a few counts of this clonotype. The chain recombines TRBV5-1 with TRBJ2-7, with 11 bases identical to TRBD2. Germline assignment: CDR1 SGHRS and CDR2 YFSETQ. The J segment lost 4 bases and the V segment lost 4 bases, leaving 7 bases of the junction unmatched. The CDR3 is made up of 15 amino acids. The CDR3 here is CASSPSSGRTYEQYF. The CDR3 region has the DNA TGCGCCAGCAGCCCCTCTAGCGGGAGGACGTACGAGCAGTACTTC.